Here is one T cell receptor beta chain with its context. Its antigen remains unidentified. Noted time point: cycle 4 day 1 (C4D1), after more than 5 weeks of nivolumab. Exposure to brentuximab vedotin varied, and each patient had relapsed following autologous stem cell transplantation. Complete response, partial response or progressive disease constituted the best responses recorded. The data are from a study of PD-1 blockade in classical Hodgkin lymphoma. Study conclusions and caveats: According to reports, newly diagnosed patients had lower baseline TCR diversity than healthy donors, and relapsed/refractory patients had lower baseline TCR diversity still. Lower baseline TCR diversity marked trial partial responders and progressors.

Germline V CDR1 and CDR2: MGHRA, YSYEKL. Trimming removed 0 bases from V and 1 base from J; junction bases left unmatched: 8. The CDR3 extends over 17 amino acids. The repertoire was sequenced with immunoSEQ multiplex PCR; TCRdb's copy has only in-frame clones and lacks some. The table shows tens of thousands of clones, with around nine tenths occurring only once. The TCR comes from a human donor with classical Hodgkin lymphoma. This sequence joins TRBV4-1 and TRBJ2-5, with TRBD2 identical over 7 bases. Here the sequenced sample was peripheral blood mononuclear cells (PBMCs), taken before the fourth cycle of nivolumab. The CDR3 DNA is TGCGCCAGCAGCCAAGAGGCCAGCGGGGTGGTCCAAGAGACCCAGTACTTC. Its protein is CASSQEASGVVQETQYF.